What follows describes a single T cell receptor beta chain. As yet, its antigen is unknown. This sample was taken from a study of shared clonotypes between healthy human individuals. Study as a whole: Those who served as donors were two women and three men between the ages of 18 and 49.

Evenly divided among several immunoSEQ plates was the genomic DNA of each subset. Measured with immunoSEQ multiplex PCR; TCRdb has only the in-frame clones, and not every one. The data contain some 1,400,000 clones, roughly 96% of them singletons. Points from the study as a whole: Rarefaction demonstrated incomplete sorted-subset sequencing despite large depth.

This CDR3 spans 16 amino acids. CDR1 SGHTA and CDR2 FQGTGA come from the germline V gene. J was trimmed by 6 bases and V by 6 bases; bases with no gene match: 8. Source material: naive CD4+ T cells sorted from blood. The subset here: CD45RA+ positively selected. The rearrangement links TRBV7-3 to TRBJ2-2; 12 bases fit TRBD2. This TCR came from a man aged 25-40 years in good health. The CDR3 DNA reads as TGTGCCAGCAGAACGGCTAGCGGGAGGGGATCCGGGGAGCTGTTTTTT. It translates to CASRTASGRGSGELFF.